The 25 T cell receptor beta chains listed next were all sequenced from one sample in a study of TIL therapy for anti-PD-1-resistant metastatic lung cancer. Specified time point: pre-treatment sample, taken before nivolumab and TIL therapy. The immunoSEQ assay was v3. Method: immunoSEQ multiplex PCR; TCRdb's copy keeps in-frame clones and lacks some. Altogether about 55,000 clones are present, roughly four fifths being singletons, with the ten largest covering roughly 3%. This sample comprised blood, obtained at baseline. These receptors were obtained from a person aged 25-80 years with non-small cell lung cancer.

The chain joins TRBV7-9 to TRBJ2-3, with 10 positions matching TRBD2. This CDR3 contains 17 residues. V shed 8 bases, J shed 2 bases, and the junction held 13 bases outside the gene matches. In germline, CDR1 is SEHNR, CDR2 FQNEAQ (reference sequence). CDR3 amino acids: CASPQGLAGAPTDTQYF. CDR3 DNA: TGTGCCAGCCCCCAGGGGCTAGCGGGAGCACCCACAGATACGCAGTATTTT.

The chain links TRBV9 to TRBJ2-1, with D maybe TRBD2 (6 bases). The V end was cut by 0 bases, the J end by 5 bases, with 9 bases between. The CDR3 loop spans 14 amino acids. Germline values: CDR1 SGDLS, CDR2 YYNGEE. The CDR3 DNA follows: TGTGCCAGCAGCGTAGTGGGGGGAAACAATGAGCAGTTCTTC. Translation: CASSVVGGNNEQFF.

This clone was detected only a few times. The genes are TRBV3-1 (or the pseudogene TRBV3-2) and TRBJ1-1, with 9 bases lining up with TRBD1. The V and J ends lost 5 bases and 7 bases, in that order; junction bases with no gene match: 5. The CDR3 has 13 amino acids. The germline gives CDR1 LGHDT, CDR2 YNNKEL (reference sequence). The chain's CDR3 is CASSYRQGDEAFF. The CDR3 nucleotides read TGTGCCAGCAGCTATCGACAGGGGGATGAAGCTTTCTTT.

CDR3 nucleotide sequence: TGCAGTGCTAGTTCTAGCGGGGGGTTCTACGAGCAGTACTTC. It is translated as CSASSSGGFYEQYF. The chain uses TRBV20-1 and TRBJ2-7, with 11 positions matching TRBD2. Looked up from germline, CDR1 is DFQATT and CDR2 is SNEGSKA (reference sequence). The CDR3 contains 14 residues. Losses at the gene ends were 3 bases for V and 3 bases for J; bases not matched to a gene: 4.

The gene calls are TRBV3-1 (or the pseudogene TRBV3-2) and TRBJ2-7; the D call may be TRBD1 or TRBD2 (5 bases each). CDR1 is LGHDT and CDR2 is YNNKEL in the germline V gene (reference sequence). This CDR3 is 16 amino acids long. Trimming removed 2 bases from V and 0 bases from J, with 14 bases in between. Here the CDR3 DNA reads TGTGCCAGCAGCCAACCGCCCTGGGGGAGCTCCTACGAGCAGTACTTC. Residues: CASSQPPWGSSYEQYF.

DNA for the CDR3: TGTGCCAGCAGCTTAGGGACCCTCGCTACTGAGCAGTTCTTC. It encodes CASSLGTLATEQFF. The V and J genes are TRBV7-3 and TRBJ2-1, with D possibly being TRBD1 or TRBD2 (5 bases each). CDR1 and CDR2 from the germline V gene are SGHTA and FQGTGA. Trimming removed 2 bases at V and 9 bases at J, with 14 bases between. CDR3 length: 14 residues.

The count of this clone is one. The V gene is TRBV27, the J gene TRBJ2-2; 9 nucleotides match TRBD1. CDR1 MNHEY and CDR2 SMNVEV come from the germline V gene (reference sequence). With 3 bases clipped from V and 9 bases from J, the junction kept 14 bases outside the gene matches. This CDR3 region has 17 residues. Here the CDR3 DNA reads TGTGCCAGCAGTTTGAAAGGACCGGGACAGGGTTTTTGGGAGCTGTTTTTT. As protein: CASSLKGPGQGFWELFF.

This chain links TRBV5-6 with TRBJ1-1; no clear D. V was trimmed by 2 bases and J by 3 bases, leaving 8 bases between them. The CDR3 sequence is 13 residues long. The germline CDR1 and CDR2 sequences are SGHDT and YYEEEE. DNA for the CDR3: TGTGCCAGCAGCTTTACCCGGGACACTGAAGCTTTCTTT. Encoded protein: CASSFTRDTEAFF.

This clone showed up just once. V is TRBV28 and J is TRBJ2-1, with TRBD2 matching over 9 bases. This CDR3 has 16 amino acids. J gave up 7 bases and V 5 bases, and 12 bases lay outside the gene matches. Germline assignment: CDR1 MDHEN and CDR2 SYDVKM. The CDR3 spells CASSVLGSGRKNEQFF. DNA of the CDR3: TGTGCCAGCAGTGTCCTAGGGAGCGGGAGGAAGAATGAGCAGTTCTTC.

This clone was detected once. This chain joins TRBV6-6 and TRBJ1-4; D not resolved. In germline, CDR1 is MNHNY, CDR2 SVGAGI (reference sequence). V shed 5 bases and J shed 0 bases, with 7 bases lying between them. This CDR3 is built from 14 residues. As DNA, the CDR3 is TGTGCCAGCAGTCGGCGTGCAACTAATGAAAAACTGTTTTTT. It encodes CASSRRATNEKLFF.

The CDR3 DNA reads TGTGCCAGCAGTGAATGGACCCGCTATGGCTACACCTTC. Protein: CASSEWTRYGYTF. The chain uses TRBV2 and TRBJ1-2, with D uncertain. V lost 2 bases and J 4 bases, leaving 8 bases between the germline ends. Germline CDR1 reads SNHLY; CDR2 reads FYNNEI. This CDR3 contains 13 residues.

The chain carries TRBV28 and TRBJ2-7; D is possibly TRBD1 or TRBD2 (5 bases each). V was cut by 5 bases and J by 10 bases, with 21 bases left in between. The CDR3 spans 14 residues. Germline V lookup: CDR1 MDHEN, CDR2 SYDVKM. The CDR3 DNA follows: TGTGCCAGCAGTGTGTCCTGGGGGATCAATGTTCAGTACTTC. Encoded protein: CASSVSWGINVQYF.

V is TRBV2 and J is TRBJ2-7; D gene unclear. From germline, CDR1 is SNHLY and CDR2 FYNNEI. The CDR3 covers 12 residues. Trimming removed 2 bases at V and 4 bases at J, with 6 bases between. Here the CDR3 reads CASSERIYEQYF. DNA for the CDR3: TGTGCCAGCAGTGAACGGATTTACGAGCAGTACTTC. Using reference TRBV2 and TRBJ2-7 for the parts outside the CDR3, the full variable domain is EPEVTQTPSHQVTQMGQEVILRCVPISNHLYFYWYRQILGQKVEFLVSFYNNEISEKSEIFDDQFSVERPDGSNFTLKIRSTKLEDSAMYFCASSERIYEQYFGPGTRLTVT.

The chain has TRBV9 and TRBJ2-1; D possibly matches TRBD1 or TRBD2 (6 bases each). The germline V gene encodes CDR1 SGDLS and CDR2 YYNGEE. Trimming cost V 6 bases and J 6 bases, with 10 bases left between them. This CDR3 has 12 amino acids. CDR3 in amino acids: CASTEGGNEQFF. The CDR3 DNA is TGTGCCAGCACGGAGGGGGGCAATGAGCAGTTCTTC.

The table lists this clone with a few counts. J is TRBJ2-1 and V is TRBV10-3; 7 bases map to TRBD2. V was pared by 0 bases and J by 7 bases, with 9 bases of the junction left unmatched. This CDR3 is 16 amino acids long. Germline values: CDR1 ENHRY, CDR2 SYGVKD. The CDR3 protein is CAISESIGGSGNEQFF. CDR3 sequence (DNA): TGTGCCATCAGTGAGTCGATAGGCGGGAGTGGAAATGAGCAGTTCTTC.

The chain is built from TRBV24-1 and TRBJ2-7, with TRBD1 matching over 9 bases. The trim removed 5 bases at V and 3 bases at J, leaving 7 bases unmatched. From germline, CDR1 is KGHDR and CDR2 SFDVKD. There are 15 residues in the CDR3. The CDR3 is CATSASGTGSYEQYF. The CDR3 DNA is TGTGCCACCAGTGCCTCCGGGACAGGGAGCTACGAGCAGTACTTC.

CDR3 in amino acids: CASSLTTGTGYNEQFF. CDR3 in DNA: TGCGCCAGCAGCCTGACCACCGGGACAGGGTACAATGAGCAGTTCTTC. The J gene is TRBJ2-1, the V gene TRBV5-1; TRBD1 matches 9 bases. The CDR3 is made up of 16 amino acids. CDR1 and CDR2 from the germline V gene are SGHRS and YFSETQ. V lost 4 bases to trimming and J lost 4 bases; unmatched junction nucleotides: 9.

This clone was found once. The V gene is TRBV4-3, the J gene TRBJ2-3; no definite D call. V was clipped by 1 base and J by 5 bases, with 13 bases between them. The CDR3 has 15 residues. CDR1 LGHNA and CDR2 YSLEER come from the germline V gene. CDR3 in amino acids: CASSQGLGERDTQYF. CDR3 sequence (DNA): TGCGCCAGCAGCCAAGGCCTAGGTGAACGAGATACGCAGTATTTT.

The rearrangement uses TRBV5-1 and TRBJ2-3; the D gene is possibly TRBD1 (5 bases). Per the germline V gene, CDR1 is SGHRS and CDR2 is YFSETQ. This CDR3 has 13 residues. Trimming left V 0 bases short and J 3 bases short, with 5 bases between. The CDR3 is CASSLAGTDTQYF. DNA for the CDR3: TGCGCCAGCAGCTTGGCAGGGACAGATACGCAGTATTTT.

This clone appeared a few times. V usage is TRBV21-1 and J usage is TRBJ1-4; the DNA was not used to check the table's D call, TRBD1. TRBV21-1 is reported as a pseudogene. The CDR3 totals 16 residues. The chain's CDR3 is CASSNWANATNEKLFF. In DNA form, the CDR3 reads TGTGCCAGCAGCAATTGGGCCAACGCAACTAATGAAAAACTGTTTTTT.

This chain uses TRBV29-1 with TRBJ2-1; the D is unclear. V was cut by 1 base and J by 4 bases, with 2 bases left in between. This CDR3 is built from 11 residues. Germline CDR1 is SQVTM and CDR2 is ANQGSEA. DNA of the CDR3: TGCAGCGTTGAAGTGTACAATGAGCAGTTCTTC. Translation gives CSVEVYNEQFF.

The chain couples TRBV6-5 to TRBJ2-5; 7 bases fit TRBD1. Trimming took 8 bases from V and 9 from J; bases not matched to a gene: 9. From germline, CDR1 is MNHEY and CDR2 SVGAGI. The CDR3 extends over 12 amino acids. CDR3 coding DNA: TGTGCCAGCGACAGGGATTATGGGGCCCAGTACTTC. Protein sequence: CASDRDYGAQYF.

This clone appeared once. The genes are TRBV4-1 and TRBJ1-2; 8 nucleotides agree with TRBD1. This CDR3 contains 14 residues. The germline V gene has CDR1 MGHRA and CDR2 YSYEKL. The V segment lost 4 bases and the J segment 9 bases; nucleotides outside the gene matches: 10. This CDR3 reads CASSLAGGAQSYTF. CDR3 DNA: TGCGCCAGCAGCCTGGCAGGGGGCGCTCAGAGCTACACCTTC.

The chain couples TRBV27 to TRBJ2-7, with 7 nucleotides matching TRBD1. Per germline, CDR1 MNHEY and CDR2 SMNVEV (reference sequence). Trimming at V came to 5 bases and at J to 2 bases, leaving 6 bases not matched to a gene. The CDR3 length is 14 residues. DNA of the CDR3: TGTGCCAGCAGTCCTTGGGACAGTCCCTACGAGCAGTACTTC. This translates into CASSPWDSPYEQYF.

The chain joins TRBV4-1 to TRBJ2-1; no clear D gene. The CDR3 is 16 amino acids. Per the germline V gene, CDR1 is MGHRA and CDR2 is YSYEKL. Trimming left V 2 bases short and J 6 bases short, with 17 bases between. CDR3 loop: CASSQRISSTSNEQFF. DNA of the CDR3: TGCGCCAGCAGCCAACGGATATCGTCGACAAGCAATGAGCAGTTCTTC.